This TCR beta chain was captured in a study of blood T cell repertoires in COVID-19. Using immunoSEQ multiplex PCR, the repertoire was profiled, and TCRdb retains in-frame clones only, with some absent. The sample has 330,000 or so clones; roughly 90% are singletons. This sequence originates from an older woman with COVID-19, enrolled during active disease. The sequenced sample was peripheral blood.

The CDR3 DNA sequence: TGTGCCAGCACCGGAGGGTCTAACTATGGCTACACCTTC. Its protein product is CASTGGSNYGYTF. The chain employs TRBV5-6 and TRBJ1-2; D gene unclear. CDR3 size: 13 residues. The V end was cut by 6 bases, the J end by 0 bases, with 9 bases between. CDR1 SGHDT and CDR2 YYEEEE come from the germline V gene.